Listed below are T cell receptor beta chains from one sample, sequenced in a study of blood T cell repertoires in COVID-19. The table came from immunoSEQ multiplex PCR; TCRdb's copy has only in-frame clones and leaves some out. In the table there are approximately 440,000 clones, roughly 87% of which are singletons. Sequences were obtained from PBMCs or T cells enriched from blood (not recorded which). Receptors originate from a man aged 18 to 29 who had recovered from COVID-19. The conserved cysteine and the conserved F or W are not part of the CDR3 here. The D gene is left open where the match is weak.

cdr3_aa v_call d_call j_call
ASTTTSGRAPVTQY TRBV19 TRBD2 TRBJ2-3
ASSPTTRDEQF TRBV28 . TRBJ2-1
ASSDQGAVAEAF TRBV19 TRBD1 TRBJ1-1
ARGTGVGYGYT TRBV2 TRBD1 TRBJ1-2
ASSAGTSGNNEQF TRBV5-1 TRBD2 TRBJ2-1
ASSLAALGGSHGYT TRBV7-9 TRBD1 TRBJ1-2
ASSQVSRDREEKLF TRBV14 TRBD1 TRBJ1-4
SASQTDTQY TRBV20-1 . TRBJ2-3
ASTTSSRVGRMNTEAF TRBV19 . TRBJ1-1
ASSKRGGPEAF TRBV12-3/TRBV12-4 TRBD1 TRBJ1-1
ASSQQGFSGNTIY TRBV16 . TRBJ1-3
ASKAGGLNSPLH TRBV2 . TRBJ1-6
ASSSGQGGNQPQH TRBV28 TRBD1 TRBJ1-5
TSSPEGF TRBV1 . TRBJ2-1
ASSHSGDNQPQH TRBV3-1/TRBV3-2 . TRBJ1-5
ASSRYGQGARRGELF TRBV4-2 TRBD1 TRBJ2-2
ASSARQGGVSGYT TRBV27 TRBD1 TRBJ1-2
ASQSVRARVEQF TRBV4-1 . TRBJ2-1
ASSQGTGEGSPLH TRBV3-1/TRBV3-2 TRBD1 TRBJ1-6
ASRLSSGSSTDTQY TRBV2 TRBD2 TRBJ2-3
ASSFITDTQY TRBV5-6 . TRBJ2-3
ASSQDRLAGGYEQY TRBV3-1/TRBV3-2 TRBD2 TRBJ2-7
SAVQGNTNEKLF TRBV29-1 TRBD1 TRBJ1-4
ASSPHPGLAGVRRTDTQY TRBV9 TRBD2 TRBJ2-3
ASGRMGNTEAF TRBV28 . TRBJ1-1
ASSKSGGTDTQY TRBV7-9 TRBD2 TRBJ2-3
ASSLDIQGGGEAF TRBV2 . TRBJ1-1
ASSLDPPGYEQY TRBV11-3 . TRBJ2-7
ASSGPAAEPQH TRBV9 . TRBJ1-5
ASSFEAPAKTNYGYT TRBV27 . TRBJ1-2
ASSLLSSGYYGYT TRBV7-8 . TRBJ1-2
ASSERDRGRYGYT TRBV6-1 TRBD1 TRBJ1-2
ASSLDRTTNEKLF TRBV5-4 . TRBJ1-4
ASSKEGTVSPLH TRBV3-1/TRBV3-2 TRBD1 TRBJ1-6
ASSSNRDRRGYT TRBV6-2/TRBV6-3 TRBD1 TRBJ1-2
AIRGHQNTEAF TRBV10-3 . TRBJ1-1
ASSPTNQGLDTGELF TRBV5-5 . TRBJ2-2
ASSIGGRTNYGYT TRBV19 . TRBJ1-2
SVPRQGGTGELF TRBV29-1 TRBD1 TRBJ2-2
ASSGQGYGYT TRBV19 . TRBJ1-2